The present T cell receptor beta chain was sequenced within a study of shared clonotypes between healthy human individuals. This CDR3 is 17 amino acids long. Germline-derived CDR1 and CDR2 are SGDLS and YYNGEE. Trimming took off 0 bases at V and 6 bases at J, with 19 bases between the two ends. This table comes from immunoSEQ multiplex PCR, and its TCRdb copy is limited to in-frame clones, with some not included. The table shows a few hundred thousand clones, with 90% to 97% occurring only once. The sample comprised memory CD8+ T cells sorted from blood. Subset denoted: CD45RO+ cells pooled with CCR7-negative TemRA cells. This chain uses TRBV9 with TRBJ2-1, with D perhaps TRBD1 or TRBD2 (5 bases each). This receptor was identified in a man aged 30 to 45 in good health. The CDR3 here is CASSVATGTAKFNEQFF. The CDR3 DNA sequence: TGTGCCAGCAGCGTAGCGACCGGGACGGCTAAATTCAATGAGCAGTTCTTC.